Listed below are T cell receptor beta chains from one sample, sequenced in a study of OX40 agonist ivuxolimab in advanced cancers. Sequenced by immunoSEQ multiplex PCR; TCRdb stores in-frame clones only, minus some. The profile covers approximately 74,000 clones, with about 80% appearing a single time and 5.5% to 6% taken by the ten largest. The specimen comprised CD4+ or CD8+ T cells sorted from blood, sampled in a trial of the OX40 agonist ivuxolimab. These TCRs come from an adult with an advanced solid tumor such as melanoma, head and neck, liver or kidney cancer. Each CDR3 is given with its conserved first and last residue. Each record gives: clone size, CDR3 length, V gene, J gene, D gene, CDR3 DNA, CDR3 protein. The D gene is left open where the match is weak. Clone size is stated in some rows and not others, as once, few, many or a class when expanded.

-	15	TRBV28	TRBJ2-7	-	TGTGCCAGCAGTTCCTCCGGGACGGTCTCCTACGAGCAGTACTTC	CASSSSGTVSYEQYF
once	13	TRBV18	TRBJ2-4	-	TGTGCCAGCTCACGGGGTGGCAAAAACATTCAGTACTTC	CASSRGGKNIQYF
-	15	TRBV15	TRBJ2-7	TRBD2	TGTGCCACCAGCTTATTCACTAGCGGCTCATACGAGCAGTACTTC	CATSLFTSGSYEQYF
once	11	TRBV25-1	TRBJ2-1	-	TGTGCCAGCAGTGAATTCGATGAGCAGTTCTTC	CASSEFDEQFF
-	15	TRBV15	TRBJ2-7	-	TGTGCCACCAGCAGAGAACAGGGTCCTGGCTACGAGCAGTACTTC	CATSREQGPGYEQYF
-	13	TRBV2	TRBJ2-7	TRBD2	TGTGCCACCCTCGAGCGGGACTCCTACGAGCAGTACTTC	CATLERDSYEQYF
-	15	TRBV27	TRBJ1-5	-	TGTGCCAGCATGTCAGGGAATGGACGAGGCCAGCCCCAGCATTTT	CASMSGNGRGQPQHF
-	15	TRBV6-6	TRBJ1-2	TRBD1	TGTGCCAGCAGTTACATGGACAGGGATATCTATGGCTACACCTTC	CASSYMDRDIYGYTF
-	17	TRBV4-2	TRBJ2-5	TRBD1	TGTGCCAGCAGCCAAGATCTAGGGGACAGGATCGGAGAGACCCAGTACTTC	CASSQDLGDRIGETQYF
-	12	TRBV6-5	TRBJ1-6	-	TGTGCCAGCAGTTACACGAACTCACCCCTCCACTTT	CASSYTNSPLHF
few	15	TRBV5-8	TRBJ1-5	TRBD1	TGTGCCAGCAGCCGGAACAGGGGGAGCAATCAGCCCCAGCATTTT	CASSRNRGSNQPQHF
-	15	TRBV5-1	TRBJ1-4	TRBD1	TGCGCCAGCAGCTTGACGACAGGGGGTTCTGAAAAACTGTTTTTT	CASSLTTGGSEKLFF
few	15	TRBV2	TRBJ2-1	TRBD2	TGTGCCAGCAGTGAAGGACTAGCGGGTGACAATGAGCAGTTCTTC	CASSEGLAGDNEQFF
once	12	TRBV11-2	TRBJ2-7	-	TGTGCCAGCAGCATGCGGACTTCCGAGCAGTACTTC	CASSMRTSEQYF
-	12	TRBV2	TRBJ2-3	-	TGTGCCAGATCAGAGGCATCAGATACGCAGTATTTT	CARSEASDTQYF
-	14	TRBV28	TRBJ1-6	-	TGTGCCAGCAGTTTTCCCACCTTAAATTCACCCCTCCACTTT	CASSFPTLNSPLHF
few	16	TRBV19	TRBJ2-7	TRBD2	TGTGCCAGTAGTACCGATGTAGTAGCGGGAGTCTACGAGCAGTACTTC	CASSTDVVAGVYEQYF
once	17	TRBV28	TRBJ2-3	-	TGTGCCAGCAGCTCCCGGGACTTCCCCATTAGCACAGATACGCAGTATTTT	CASSSRDFPISTDTQYF
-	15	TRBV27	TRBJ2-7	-	TGTGCCAGCAGTTTATCAGTCGGGGCCTCCTACGAGCAGTACTTC	CASSLSVGASYEQYF
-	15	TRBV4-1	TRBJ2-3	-	TGCGCCAGCAGCCTTACTAGTCTCAACACAGATACGCAGTATTTT	CASSLTSLNTDTQYF
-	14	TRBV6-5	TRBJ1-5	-	TGTGCCAGCAGTTTGTACAGGGATTACCAGCCCCAGCATTTT	CASSLYRDYQPQHF
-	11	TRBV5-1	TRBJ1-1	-	TGCGCCAGCAGCGGGAACACTGAAGCTTTCTTT	CASSGNTEAFF
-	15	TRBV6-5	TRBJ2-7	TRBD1	TGTGCCAGCAGTTACCTCGCCGACAGGGTCAACGAGCAGTACTTC	CASSYLADRVNEQYF
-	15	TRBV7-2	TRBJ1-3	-	TGTGCCAGCAGCCCTCTAGGCCATAGGGGAAACACCATATATTTT	CASSPLGHRGNTIYF
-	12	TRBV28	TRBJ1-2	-	TGTGCCAGCAGCCCAAGGGCCTATGGCTACACCTTC	CASSPRAYGYTF
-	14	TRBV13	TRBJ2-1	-	TGTGCCAGCAGCTTAAGGCCATCCCCTAATGAGCAGTTCTTC	CASSLRPSPNEQFF
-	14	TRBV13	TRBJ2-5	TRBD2	TGTGCCAGCAGCCCCCGGACTAGCGGAGAGACCCAGTACTTC	CASSPRTSGETQYF
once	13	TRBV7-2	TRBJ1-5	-	TGTGCCAGCAGCTTAAAGCAGAATCAGCCCCAGCATTTT	CASSLKQNQPQHF
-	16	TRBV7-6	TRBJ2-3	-	TGTGCCAGCAGACAACTGACGGCCTCTAGCACAGATACGCAGTATTTT	CASRQLTASSTDTQYF
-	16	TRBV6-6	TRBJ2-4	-	TGTGCCAGCAGTTACTCGGCCCGACACACCCTAAACATTCAGTACTTC	CASSYSARHTLNIQYF
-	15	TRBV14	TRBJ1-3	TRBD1	TGTGCCAGCAGCCAAGCTGCAGGGGGAGGAAACACCATATATTTT	CASSQAAGGGNTIYF
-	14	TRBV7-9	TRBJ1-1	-	TGTGCCAGCGGCAGAGGGGCCGGGAACACTGAAGCTTTCTTT	CASGRGAGNTEAFF
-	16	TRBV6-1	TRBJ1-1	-	TGTGCCAGCAGTGAAGCATTGACACCTATGAACACTGAAGCTTTCTTT	CASSEALTPMNTEAFF
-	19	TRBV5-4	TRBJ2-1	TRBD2	TGTGCCAGCAGCCCCCTGTCAGGGTTGGGGCTAGCGGGCTACAATGAGCAGTTCTTC	CASSPLSGLGLAGYNEQFF
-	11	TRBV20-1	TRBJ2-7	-	TGCAGTGCGTCCGAGTTCGGTAAGCAGTACTTC	CSASEFGKQYF
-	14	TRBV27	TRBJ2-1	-	TGTGCCAGCCGACCAGATACCTCCTACAATGAGCAGTTCTTC	CASRPDTSYNEQFF
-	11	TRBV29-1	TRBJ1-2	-	TGCAGCGTCTACCCCAGCGGCGGCTACACCTTC	CSVYPSGGYTF
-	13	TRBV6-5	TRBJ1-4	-	TGTGCCAGCAGAAACCGGGACCTAGAAAAACTGTTTTTT	CASRNRDLEKLFF
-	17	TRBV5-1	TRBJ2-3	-	TGCGCCAGCAGCCCAGGGAGTTTCGGGACCTTCACAAATACGCAGTATTTT	CASSPGSFGTFTNTQYF
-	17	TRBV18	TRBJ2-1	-	TGTGCCAGCTCCCCGGACCTCGAAGGGCAGGTGAACAATGAGCAGTTCTTC	CASSPDLEGQVNNEQFF
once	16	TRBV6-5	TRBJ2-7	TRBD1	TGTGCCAGCAGTTATGCAGGACAGGTTAGCTCCTACGAGCAGTACTTC	CASSYAGQVSSYEQYF
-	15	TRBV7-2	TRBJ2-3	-	TGTGCCAGCAGCAATCATAAAGGGACCTTAGATACGCAGTATTTT	CASSNHKGTLDTQYF
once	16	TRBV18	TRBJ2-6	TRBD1	TGTGCCAGCTCACCACCGGCGGGGAACAGGGGGTCTCACGGGTCTTTC	CASSPPAGNRGSHGSF
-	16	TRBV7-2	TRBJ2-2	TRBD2	TGTGCCAGCAGCCTTCAAGCGGGAGGCAACACCGGGGAGCTGTTTTTT	CASSLQAGGNTGELFF
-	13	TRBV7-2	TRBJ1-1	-	TGTGCCAGCAGCCTTGAAACGAACACTGAAGCTTTCTTT	CASSLETNTEAFF
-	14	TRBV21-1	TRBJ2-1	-	TGTGCCAGCACCCAAGACAGTTCCTACAATGAGCAGTTCTTC	CASTQDSSYNEQFF
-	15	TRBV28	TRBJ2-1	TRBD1	TGTGCCAGCAGCCTGGGACAGGGCTCCTACAATGAGCAGTTCTTC	CASSLGQGSYNEQFF
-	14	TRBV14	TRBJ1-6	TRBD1	TGTGCCAGCAGCCAAGGACAGGGGAATTCACCCCTCCACTTT	CASSQGQGNSPLHF
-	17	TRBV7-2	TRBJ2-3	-	TGTGCCAGCAGCCAAACCCCAAGTGGTAGCGGCACAGATACGCAGTATTTT	CASSQTPSGSGTDTQYF
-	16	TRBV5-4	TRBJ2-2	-	TGTGCCAGCAGACCACCGGGAGTCGCGAACACCGGGGAGCTGTTTTTT	CASRPPGVANTGELFF
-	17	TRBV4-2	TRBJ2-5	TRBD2	TGTGCCAGCAGCCAAGATTGGCCTAGCGGGCACCAAGAGACCCAGTACTTC	CASSQDWPSGHQETQYF
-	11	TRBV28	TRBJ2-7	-	TGTGCCAGTGCCACTCTGGGCGAGCAGTACTTC	CASATLGEQYF
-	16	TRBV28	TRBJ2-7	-	TGTGCCAGCAGTTTAGCCTACACAGGGTCGGCTGGCGAGCAGTACTTC	CASSLAYTGSAGEQYF
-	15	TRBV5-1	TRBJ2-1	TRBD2	TGCGCCAGCAGCCAGACTAGCGGGGGGGCGAATGAGCAGTTCTTC	CASSQTSGGANEQFF
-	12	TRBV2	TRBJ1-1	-	TGTGCCAGCAGTCGACATAACACTGAAGCTTTCTTT	CASSRHNTEAFF
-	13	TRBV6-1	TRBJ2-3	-	TGTGCCAGCAGTGAAGCCGGACTAGATACGCAGTATTTT	CASSEAGLDTQYF